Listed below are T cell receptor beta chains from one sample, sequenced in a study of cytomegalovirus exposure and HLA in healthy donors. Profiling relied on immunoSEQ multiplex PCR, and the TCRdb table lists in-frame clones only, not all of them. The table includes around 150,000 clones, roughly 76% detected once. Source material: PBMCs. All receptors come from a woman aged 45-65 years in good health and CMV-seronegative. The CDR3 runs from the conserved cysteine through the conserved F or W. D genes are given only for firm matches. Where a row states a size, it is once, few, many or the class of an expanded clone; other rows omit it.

CASSPLFSNQETQYF	TGTGCCAGCTCACCGCTTTTCTCTAACCAAGAGACCCAGTACTTC	-	-	TRBV18	TRBJ2-5
CASSQVQGESPLHF	TGCGCCAGCAGCCAAGTGCAGGGTGAATCACCCCTCCACTTT	-	-	TRBV4-1	TRBJ1-6
CSSSAHRDRLNTEAFF	TGTTCCAGCAGCGCCCACCGGGACAGGCTAAACACTGAAGCTTTCTTT	once	TRBD1	TRBV7-9	TRBJ1-1
CASSSYGGGNYEQYF	TGTGCCAGCAGCTCCTACGGGGGAGGTAACTACGAGCAGTACTTC	-	-	TRBV7-8	TRBJ2-7
CASSMGKGPGDTQYF	TGTGCCAGTAGTATGGGAAAGGGGCCGGGAGATACGCAGTATTTT	-	-	TRBV19	TRBJ2-3
CASSLTGDSYNEQFF	TGTGCCAGCAGTTTGACAGGGGACTCCTACAATGAGCAGTTCTTC	-	TRBD1	TRBV28	TRBJ2-1
CASSAHWTGQETQYF	TGTGCCAGCAGCGCACATTGGACAGGCCAAGAGACCCAGTACTTC	-	TRBD1	TRBV9	TRBJ2-5
CASSSTGGWNEQYF	TGTGCCAGCAGTTCGACAGGGGGTTGGAACGAGCAGTACTTC	-	TRBD1	TRBV27	TRBJ2-7
CSVEAGAPTF	TGCAGCGTTGAAGCAGGGGCGCCCACCTTC	once	-	TRBV29-1	TRBJ1-2
CAWTSENTDTQYF	TGTGCCTGGACTAGCGAAAACACAGATACGCAGTATTTT	-	-	TRBV30	TRBJ2-3
CASSEAWGGAYNEQFF	TGTGCCAGCAGTGAAGCATGGGGGGGGGCGTACAATGAGCAGTTCTTC	-	-	TRBV6-1	TRBJ2-1
CASSTRDRGNGGYTF	TGTGCCAGCAGCACTCGGGACAGGGGGAATGGTGGCTACACCTTC	once	TRBD1	TRBV5-4	TRBJ1-2
CASSESSGKETQYF	TGTGCCAGCAGTGAGTCTAGCGGGAAAGAGACCCAGTACTTC	few	TRBD2	TRBV2	TRBJ2-5
CASSASGFSGSHEQFF	TGTGCCAGCAGCGCCTCTGGGTTTAGCGGGAGCCATGAGCAGTTCTTC	once	TRBD2	TRBV9	TRBJ2-1
CASSVGTTGTDTQYF	TGTGCCAGCAGCGTCGGGACTACGGGCACAGATACGCAGTATTTT	-	TRBD2	TRBV9	TRBJ2-3
CASHAGSPKETQYF	TGTGCCAGCCACGCCGGGTCCCCCAAAGAGACCCAGTACTTC	-	-	TRBV13	TRBJ2-5
CASSAHRVNTNEQFF	TGTGCCAGCAGCGCACACAGGGTCAACACGAATGAGCAGTTCTTC	-	-	TRBV7-3	TRBJ2-1
CASQKGQSRVEKLFF	TGTGCCAGCCAGAAAGGACAGTCCCGAGTTGAAAAACTGTTTTTT	-	-	TRBV19	TRBJ1-4
CASSPSLTRTELF	TGTGCCAGTAGTCCGAGCTTAACAAGGACAGAGCTCTTC	-	-	TRBV19	TRBJ1-2
CSAGAPGDSTEAFF	TGCAGCGCTGGGGCTCCAGGGGATTCCACTGAAGCTTTCTTT	-	-	TRBV29-1	TRBJ1-1
CAWSVSAGVYNEQFF	TGCGCCTGGAGTGTAAGTGCGGGGGTATACAATGAGCAGTTCTTC	-	TRBD2	TRBV30	TRBJ2-1
CAISESTSYGYTF	TGTGCCATCAGTGAGTCGACTTCCTATGGCTACACCTTC	-	-	TRBV10-3	TRBJ1-2
CATSTDRGNGYTF	TGTGCCACCAGCACCGACAGGGGGAATGGCTACACCTTC	-	TRBD1	TRBV15	TRBJ1-2
CASGRDRGVGELFF	TGTGCCAGCGGGAGGGACAGGGGTGTCGGGGAGCTGTTTTTT	-	TRBD1	TRBV6-5	TRBJ2-2
CASSFLLAGAREQYF	TGTGCCAGCAGTTTCTTGCTAGCGGGAGCTCGGGAGCAGTACTTC	-	TRBD2	TRBV6-5	TRBJ2-7
CASSFSGGENTGELFF	TGTGCCAGCAGCTTTAGCGGGGGGGAAAACACCGGGGAGCTGTTTTTT	-	TRBD2	TRBV9	TRBJ2-2
CASSADRGEGNSPLHF	TGTGCCAGCAGCGCGGACAGGGGCGAGGGGAATTCACCCCTCCACTTT	-	TRBD1	TRBV7-8	TRBJ1-6
CATLNELDEFSKQFF	TGTGCCACCCTAAACGAGCTAGACGAGTTCTCGAAGCAGTTCTTC	-	-	TRBV5-4	TRBJ2-1
CASSLFRVATNEKLFF	TGTGCCAGCAGCTTATTCCGGGTTGCAACTAATGAAAAACTGTTTTTT	-	-	TRBV7-9	TRBJ1-4
CASSEGVGFGYTF	TGTGCCAGCAGCGAGGGGGTGGGTTTTGGCTACACCTTC	few	-	TRBV9	TRBJ1-2